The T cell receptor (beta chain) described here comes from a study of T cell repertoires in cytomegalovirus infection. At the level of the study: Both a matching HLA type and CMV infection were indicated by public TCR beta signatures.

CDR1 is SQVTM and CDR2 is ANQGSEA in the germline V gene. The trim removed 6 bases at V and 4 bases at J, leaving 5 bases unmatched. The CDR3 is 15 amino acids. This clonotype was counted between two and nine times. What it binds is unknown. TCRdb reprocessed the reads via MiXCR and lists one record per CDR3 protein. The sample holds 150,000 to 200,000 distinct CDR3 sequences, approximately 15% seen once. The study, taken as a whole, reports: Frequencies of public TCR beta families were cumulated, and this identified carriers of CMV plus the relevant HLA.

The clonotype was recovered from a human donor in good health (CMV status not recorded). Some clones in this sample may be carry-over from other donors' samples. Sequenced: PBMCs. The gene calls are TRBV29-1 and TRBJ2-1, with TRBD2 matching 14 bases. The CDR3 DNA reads TGCAGCGTACCCGGGACTAGCGGGAGATACAATGAGCAGTTCTTC. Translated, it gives CSVPGTSGRYNEQFF.